Listed below are T cell receptor beta chains from one sample, sequenced in a study of blood T cell repertoires in COVID-19. Generated by immunoSEQ multiplex PCR, the TCRdb table keeps only in-frame clones and is missing some. The sample has about 210,000 clones, 65% to 85% seen once. Sequenced sample: peripheral blood. These receptors were taken from a woman aged 50 to 60 with acute or convalescent COVID-19. CDR3s include the opening cysteine and the closing phenylalanine or tryptophan. D genes are given only for firm matches. Size is omitted from some rows. Given values are once, few, many or a class for expanded clones.

TRBV18,TRBJ1-4,TRBD1,few,TGTGCCAGCTCACCAGAGGGACAGGGAAAACTGTTTTTT,CASSPEGQGKLFF
TRBV7-2,TRBJ2-3,NA,NA,TGTGCCAGCAGTATAAGAGCAGGAACAGATACGCAGTATTTT,CASSIRAGTDTQYF
TRBV21-1,TRBJ2-7,NA,NA,TGTGCCAGCAGCCTCTACACTAGCGGGAGCTGGCACGAGCAGTACTTC,CASSLYTSGSWHEQYF
TRBV7-2,TRBJ2-3,NA,NA,TGTGCCAGCAGCGAGGACTCTACAGATACGCAGTATTTT,CASSEDSTDTQYF
TRBV5-4,TRBJ1-2,NA,NA,TGTGCCAGCAGCTTGGAATTGGGGACTTGGGATGGCTACACCTTC,CASSLELGTWDGYTF
TRBV2,TRBJ2-1,NA,NA,TGTGCCAGCACCCCTGCAGTAGCAGATAATGAGCAGTTCTTC,CASTPAVADNEQFF
TRBV5-6,TRBJ2-7,NA,NA,TGTGCCAGTTCTCAGGGGACGTACGAGCAGTACTTC,CASSQGTYEQYF
TRBV28,TRBJ1-2,NA,NA,TGTGCCAGCAGCAATATCCTAGTGTCAGGGAAAAAGGATGGCTACACCTTC,CASSNILVSGKKDGYTF
TRBV6-5,TRBJ2-5,NA,NA,TGTGCCAGCAGTTACTCGAGTCAGGGAAAGCAAGAGACCCAGTACTTC,CASSYSSQGKQETQYF
TRBV14,TRBJ2-2,NA,NA,TGTGCCAGCAGCCAAGATTTGGCCAACACCGGGGAGCTGTTTTTT,CASSQDLANTGELFF
TRBV5-4,TRBJ2-1,NA,NA,TGTGCCAGCAGCGCCGGGCCCAGGGGCTCCTACAATGAGCAGTTCTTC,CASSAGPRGSYNEQFF
TRBV19,TRBJ2-7,NA,NA,TGTGCCAGTAGTATAAGGCAGGGGGAGCAGTACTTC,CASSIRQGEQYF
TRBV6-5,TRBJ2-7,TRBD2,NA,TGTGCCATCTCGGAAGCGGGAGTTTACGAGCAGTACTTC,CAISEAGVYEQYF
TRBV27,TRBJ2-7,NA,NA,TGTGCCAGCACCCAGTGGGCTAGGGGTTCCTACGAGCAGTACTTC,CASTQWARGSYEQYF
TRBV5-8,TRBJ1-6,NA,NA,TGTGCCAGCAGCTTGGGTTGGGTCGGGTCACCCCTCCACTTT,CASSLGWVGSPLHF
TRBV10-3,TRBJ1-1,NA,NA,TGTGCCATCACTCAGACGGACACGAACACTGAAGCTTTCTTT,CAITQTDTNTEAFF
TRBV5-1,TRBJ2-2,NA,NA,TGCGCCAGCAGCTCTACCCCCGGGGTCCCCGGGGAGCTGTTTTTT,CASSSTPGVPGELFF
TRBV2,TRBJ2-5,TRBD2,NA,TGTGCCAGCAGTGTGCTAGCGGGAGGGCGGGAGACCCAGTACTTC,CASSVLAGGRETQYF
TRBV27,TRBJ2-5,NA,NA,TGTGCCAGCAGTTTATCGATTCGGGGGGAGACCCAGTACTTC,CASSLSIRGETQYF
TRBV10-3,TRBJ2-1,TRBD1,NA,TGTGCCATCAGTCAGGGGGCGCGTAGGGATGAGCAGTTCTTC,CAISQGARRDEQFF
TRBV19,TRBJ2-7,NA,NA,TGTGCCAGTAGTATAGACAGGGGAAGCTACGAGCAGTACTTC,CASSIDRGSYEQYF
TRBV7-2,TRBJ2-2,NA,NA,TGTGCCAGCAGACGGTCCGTATACACCGGGGAGCTGTTTTTT,CASRRSVYTGELFF
TRBV12-2,TRBJ2-1,NA,NA,TGTGCAAGTCGCACTCTAAAATACAATGAGCAGTTCTTC,CASRTLKYNEQFF
TRBV5-8,TRBJ2-3,NA,NA,TGTGCCAGCAGCTTGGGGCAGGGTAACACAGATACGCAGTATTTT,CASSLGQGNTDTQYF
TRBV11-2,TRBJ1-4,NA,few,TGTGCCAGCAGTCAGGGGATCAATGAAAAACTGTTTTTT,CASSQGINEKLFF
TRBV7-2,TRBJ2-7,TRBD2,NA,TGTGCCAGCAGCCTCACAGCGGGACCCTACGAGCAGTACTTC,CASSLTAGPYEQYF
TRBV28,TRBJ2-7,TRBD1,few,TGTGCCAGCAGTGGGGACAGGACGGGCCGTCGAGAGCAGTACTTC,CASSGDRTGRREQYF
TRBV5-4,TRBJ2-2,TRBD2,once,TGTGCCAGCAGCTTGGCGACTAGCGGGAGGAACACCGGGGAGCTGTTTTTT,CASSLATSGRNTGELFF
TRBV15,TRBJ2-7,TRBD2,NA,TGTGCCACCAGCAGAGGGGCACGCGGGAGAAAAGACGAGCAGTACTTC,CATSRGARGRKDEQYF
TRBV25-1,TRBJ1-2,NA,NA,TGTGCCAGCAGCCCGGGGGGCGGCTACACCTTC,CASSPGGGYTF
TRBV5-1,TRBJ2-7,TRBD1,NA,TGCGCCAGCAGCTTGGTGGACAGGCACTACGAGCAGTACTTC,CASSLVDRHYEQYF
TRBV3-1/TRBV3-2,TRBJ1-3,NA,NA,TGTGCCAGCAGCCAAGACGGCTCTGGAAACACCATATATTTT,CASSQDGSGNTIYF
TRBV24-1,TRBJ2-2,TRBD2,once,TGTGCCACCAGTGGCCTGGGTACTAGCGGGAGTGGGTCGGCCGGGGAGCTGTTTTTT,CATSGLGTSGSGSAGELFF
TRBV2,TRBJ1-5,NA,NA,TGTGCCAGCAGAACCGGACAGACCAATCAGCCCCAGCATTTT,CASRTGQTNQPQHF
TRBV6-4,TRBJ2-1,TRBD2,NA,TGTGCCAGCAGCGACTCCGGGACTAGCAACAATGAGCAGTTCTTC,CASSDSGTSNNEQFF
TRBV6-5,TRBJ2-7,NA,NA,TGTGCCAGCAGTTACTCTAGCTCCCTCGGGGAGCAGTACTTC,CASSYSSSLGEQYF
TRBV5-6,TRBJ1-4,NA,NA,TGTGCCAGCAGCCGACTAGAGGTCGGGAAACTGTTTTTT,CASSRLEVGKLFF
TRBV7-3,TRBJ2-1,NA,NA,TGTGCCAGCAGCCCCCAGGGTAGCCATTCGAATGAGCAGTTCTTC,CASSPQGSHSNEQFF
TRBV6-5,TRBJ1-2,TRBD1,NA,TGTGCCGGCAGGACAGGGTGGGTCTATGGCTACACCTTC,CAGRTGWVYGYTF
TRBV25-1,TRBJ2-5,NA,NA,TGTGCCAGCAGTGAAGCCCGGACAGTGGAGGAGACCCAGTACTTC,CASSEARTVEETQYF
TRBV4-1,TRBJ2-7,TRBD2,NA,TGCGCCAGCAGTGGGGGGGGAGGGCAGTACTTC,CASSGGGGQYF
TRBV7-6,TRBJ2-1,TRBD2,NA,TGTGCCAGCAGCTCGGACACGGCCCTGGGGGTAGCGGGGTACAATGAGCAGTTCTTC,CASSSDTALGVAGYNEQFF
TRBV30,TRBJ2-1,NA,few,TGTGCCTGGAGTGTACAGCGGGCCTTGAGTGATGAGCAGTTCTTC,CAWSVQRALSDEQFF
TRBV12-3/TRBV12-4,TRBJ1-1,NA,NA,TGTGCCAGCAGTCCCGGCACTGAAGCTTTCTTT,CASSPGTEAFF